A selection of T cell receptor beta chains follows, all from one sample in a study of follicular helper T cells after annual influenza vaccination. Clones were read by immunoSEQ multiplex PCR, and TCRdb kept only the in-frame ones, dropping some. Among over 7,000 clones listed, roughly 80% were seen once. The starting material was CXCR5+ CD38- circulating T follicular helper cells from blood, obtained 7 days after influenza vaccination. The receptor set was obtained from an adult who received the influenza vaccine. The CDR3 runs from the conserved cysteine through the conserved F or W. D genes are given only for firm matches. Only part of the rows carry a size: once, few, many, or a class if the clone is expanded.

DNA,CDR3,size,D,J,V
TGTGCCAGCTCACGGTGGGAGTCAAACACCGGGGAGCTGTTTTTT,CASSRWESNTGELFF,NA,NA,TRBJ2-2,TRBV18
TGTGCCGTCCAGGGGGATCGTATGCCCCAGTACTTC,CAVQGDRMPQYF,NA,TRBD1,TRBJ2-5,TRBV6-1
TGTGCCAGCAGTGCCCGACAGGGGGCGGGAGAGACCCAGTACTTC,CASSARQGAGETQYF,NA,TRBD1,TRBJ2-5,TRBV6-1
TGTGCCAGCAGTGTCACGGGACAGGGGGTTGGCTACACCTTC,CASSVTGQGVGYTF,few,TRBD1,TRBJ1-2,TRBV2
TGTGCCAGCAGTTTTAGCGTTAGCACAGATACGCAGTATTTT,CASSFSVSTDTQYF,NA,NA,TRBJ2-3,TRBV6-6
TGTGCCACCAGCAGGTCGGGACAGGGTACTGGGGCCAACGTCCTGACTTTC,CATSRSGQGTGANVLTF,NA,TRBD1,TRBJ2-6,TRBV15
TGTGCCAGCAGCGCAAACGGACAGGGAAACGAAAAACTGTTTTTT,CASSANGQGNEKLFF,NA,TRBD1,TRBJ1-4,TRBV9
TGTGCCAGCAGAAAAGACACTGAAGCTTTCTTT,CASRKDTEAFF,once,NA,TRBJ1-1,TRBV6-5
TGTGCCAGCAGCTTTAGCGGGAGTCAAGAGACCCAGTACTTC,CASSFSGSQETQYF,few,TRBD2,TRBJ2-5,TRBV7-9
TGTGCCAGCATTAAACAGGGGGTGGGAACCGGGGAGCTGTTTTTT,CASIKQGVGTGELFF,NA,TRBD1,TRBJ2-2,TRBV28
TGCGCCAGCAGCCTAGGGACTAGTTCGTACCAAGAGACCCAGTACTTC,CASSLGTSSYQETQYF,NA,TRBD2,TRBJ2-5,TRBV5-1
TGTGCCAGCTCACCAACCTTAGACAGGGGCCAAGAGACCCAGTACTTC,CASSPTLDRGQETQYF,NA,TRBD1,TRBJ2-5,TRBV18
TGTGCCAGCAGCTATAACCCGGGACTAGACTACAATGAGCAGTTCTTC,CASSYNPGLDYNEQFF,NA,TRBD2,TRBJ2-1,TRBV5-4
TGTGCCAGCAGCTTACTAGGGTGGGCAGATACGCAGTATTTT,CASSLLGWADTQYF,NA,NA,TRBJ2-3,TRBV11-2
TGTGCCAGTAGTAGCCAGATAGATCAGCCCCAGCATTTT,CASSSQIDQPQHF,NA,NA,TRBJ1-5,TRBV19
TGTGCCAGCAGTGCAGGTCAGAACACTGAAGCTTTCTTT,CASSAGQNTEAFF,NA,NA,TRBJ1-1,TRBV2
TGTGCCAGCAGCTTGCAACGGGCGACCGGGGAGCTGTTTTTT,CASSLQRATGELFF,NA,NA,TRBJ2-2,TRBV5-5
TGCGCCAGCAGTGGGGCTAACTCCTACGAGCAGTACTTC,CASSGANSYEQYF,NA,NA,TRBJ2-7,TRBV10-2
TGTGCCAGCAGCCGCGAATCGGGAACCCTCCACTTT,CASSRESGTLHF,NA,NA,TRBJ1-6,TRBV5-3
TGTGCCAGCAGCCGGACAGGGGCGGTACAGTACCAAGAGACCCAGTACTTC,CASSRTGAVQYQETQYF,NA,TRBD1,TRBJ2-5,TRBV11-2
TGTGCCAGCCTCCAGGATAGCAATCAGCCCCAGCATTTT,CASLQDSNQPQHF,NA,NA,TRBJ1-5,TRBV18
TGTGCCAGCATTAGGGACATACAAATGAAAAAACTGTTTTTT,CASIRDIQMKKLFF,NA,NA,TRBJ1-4,TRBV6-6
TGCGCCAGCAGCAAGGGACTAATCTCCTACAATGAGCAGTTCTTC,CASSKGLISYNEQFF,NA,TRBD2,TRBJ2-1,TRBV4-1
TGTGCCAGTAGTATCGAGAGGGGGTCCGGCTACACCTTC,CASSIERGSGYTF,NA,NA,TRBJ1-2,TRBV19
TGTGCCAGCAGTGGGGCGGTGGAGCAGGGGACTTCTACAGATACGCAGTATTTT,CASSGAVEQGTSTDTQYF,NA,NA,TRBJ2-3,TRBV2
TGTGCCAGCAGCCGAGCGGGGGGCTCTGGGGCCAACGTCCTGACTTTC,CASSRAGGSGANVLTF,NA,TRBD2,TRBJ2-6,TRBV11-2
TGTGCCAGCAGCTTAGGGGGGGCCGGATTCGGGGAGCTGTTTTTT,CASSLGGAGFGELFF,NA,NA,TRBJ2-2,TRBV7-8
TGTGCCAGCAGCCAAGTCCCCGAAGCTGGAAACACCATATATTTT,CASSQVPEAGNTIYF,NA,NA,TRBJ1-3,TRBV4-2
TGTGCCAGCAGTTCTCCGGGACAGGGGTCAGGATACGAGCAGTACTTC,CASSSPGQGSGYEQYF,NA,TRBD1,TRBJ2-7,TRBV28
TGTGCCAGCAGTAGCGGACAGGGGACCGGGGAGCTGTTTTTT,CASSSGQGTGELFF,NA,TRBD1,TRBJ2-2,TRBV28
TGTGCCGCCCAGATTTCTAACACCGGGGAGCTGTTTTTT,CAAQISNTGELFF,NA,NA,TRBJ2-2,TRBV10-3
TGTGCCAGCAGCTTAAAGCCAGCGGGGGGTCAGGAGACCCAGTACTTC,CASSLKPAGGQETQYF,once,TRBD2,TRBJ2-5,TRBV7-3
TGTGCCAGCAGCTTGATGAGGTCTCCCCAGGGACAGTTCTTC,CASSLMRSPQGQFF,NA,NA,TRBJ2-1,TRBV5-6
TGTGCCAGCAGCCCACCTGGCAGGTCGAACACTGAAGCTTTCTTT,CASSPPGRSNTEAFF,NA,NA,TRBJ1-1,TRBV7-2
TGTGCCATCAGTGGGTGGACAGGGAACACCGGGGAGCTGTTTTTT,CAISGWTGNTGELFF,NA,TRBD1,TRBJ2-2,TRBV10-3
TGTGCCAGCAGTCGGGATTCACGACCGGTCTCTGGAAACACCATATATTTT,CASSRDSRPVSGNTIYF,NA,NA,TRBJ1-3,TRBV7-2
TGTGCCAGCAGCTTCCCTGGGACCCTAGCGGGAGTTTCAGATACGCAGTATTTT,CASSFPGTLAGVSDTQYF,NA,TRBD2,TRBJ2-3,TRBV7-6
TGTGCCAGCAGCTTAGGCTCAGGGCTGGGGAACACTGAAGCTTTCTTT,CASSLGSGLGNTEAFF,few,NA,TRBJ1-1,TRBV7-9
TGTGCCAGCTCACCAGCGGGCAATTCACCCCTCCACTTT,CASSPAGNSPLHF,few,NA,TRBJ1-6,TRBV19
TGTGCCAGCAGCTTGGCCAGCGGGACAGCCGGTGAAAAACTGTTTTTT,CASSLASGTAGEKLFF,NA,TRBD1,TRBJ1-4,TRBV11-2
TGTGCCAGCAGCTTAGACCTAGCGGGAGGGTACAATGAGCAGTTCTTC,CASSLDLAGGYNEQFF,once,TRBD2,TRBJ2-1,TRBV11-2
TGTGCCTGGAGTGTAGGAGGAGCCTCCTACGAGCAGTACTTC,CAWSVGGASYEQYF,NA,NA,TRBJ2-7,TRBV30
TGCGCCAGCAGCCAGAGCCCGACTAGCGGGAGTCACGAGCAGTACTTC,CASSQSPTSGSHEQYF,NA,TRBD2,TRBJ2-7,TRBV4-3
TGTGCCAGCAGCCCTTCGGACAGCCCTAGCAATCAGCCCCAGCATTTT,CASSPSDSPSNQPQHF,NA,NA,TRBJ1-5,TRBV9
TGTGCCAGCAGGAAAGGGGTAGCGGGAGGTTACACAGATACGCAGTATTTT,CASRKGVAGGYTDTQYF,NA,TRBD2,TRBJ2-3,TRBV2
TGTGCCAGCAGTTCCCGGTCTGGGACTCGCCACTCCTACAATGAGCAGTTCTTC,CASSSRSGTRHSYNEQFF,NA,NA,TRBJ2-1,TRBV28
TGTGCCAGCAGCACGGGACAGGAGAACACTGAAGCTTTCTTT,CASSTGQENTEAFF,NA,TRBD1,TRBJ1-1,TRBV9